The text below deals with one T cell receptor beta chain. What it recognizes is unknown. The sample comes from a study of OX40 agonist ivuxolimab in advanced cancers. This CDR3 comprises 12 residues. Trimming removed 2 bases from V and 4 bases from J, with 5 bases in between. Looked up from germline, CDR1 is KGHSH and CDR2 is LQKENI. Method: immunoSEQ multiplex PCR; TCRdb's copy keeps in-frame clones and lacks some. The sample shows 50,000 to 70,000 clones, approximately 87% of them seen only once. The study, taken as a whole, reports: Among the lowest peripheral clonal expansion occurred in 0.1-3.0 mg/kg partial responders.

This TCR was sampled from an adult with an advanced solid tumor such as melanoma, head and neck, liver or kidney cancer. This sample comprised CD4+ or CD8+ T cells sorted from blood, obtained in a trial of the OX40 agonist ivuxolimab. V gene TRBV18 combines with J gene TRBJ2-5, with D uncertain. The CDR3 DNA reads as TGTGCCAGCTCACCAGAGTCAGAGACCCAGTACTTC. Translation: CASSPESETQYF.